The rows below give T cell receptor beta chains drawn from one sample of a study of metastatic and nonmetastatic thyroid tumors. TCRdb reanalyzed the PCR reads via MiXCR. The data hold 15,000 to 20,000 clones, with more than 20% observed a single time. The specimen sequenced was adjacent normal tissue. The source of these receptors is a female donor with papillary thyroid cancer or a benign thyroid nodule (not recorded which). Some clones in this sample may be carry-over from other donors' samples. Both conserved end residues are part of each CDR3. D genes are given only for firm matches. Not every row has a clone size; where given, it reads once, few, many or a size class.

clone size: many; J gene: TRBJ1-1; V gene: TRBV12-3/TRBV12-4; D gene: TRBD1; CDR3 DNA: TGTGCCAGCAGTTCCACCGGGACAGGGGGCACTGAAGCTTTCTTT; CDR3 protein: CASSSTGTGGTEAFF
clone size: few; J gene: TRBJ2-7; V gene: TRBV9; D gene: TRBD2; CDR3 DNA: TGTGCCAGCAGCGGTTCTAGCGGCTCCTACGAGCAGTACTTC; CDR3 protein: CASSGSSGSYEQYF
clone size: .; J gene: TRBJ1-2; V gene: TRBV28; D gene: .; CDR3 DNA: TGTGCCAGCAGTCCGGGCCGAATTATAATAGGCTACACCTTC; CDR3 protein: CASSPGRIIIGYTF
clone size: .; J gene: TRBJ1-2; V gene: TRBV12-3/TRBV12-4; D gene: TRBD1; CDR3 DNA: TGTGCCAGCAGTTGGGGGGACAGGGGCTATGGCTACACCTTC; CDR3 protein: CASSWGDRGYGYTF
clone size: many; J gene: TRBJ2-7; V gene: TRBV6-6; D gene: TRBD1; CDR3 DNA: TGTGCCAGCAGTTACAGGACAGGGGCAATCCTGTACGAGCAGTACTTC; CDR3 protein: CASSYRTGAILYEQYF
clone size: .; J gene: TRBJ1-1; V gene: TRBV12-3/TRBV12-4; D gene: .; CDR3 DNA: TGTGCCAGCAGTTTTGCGGGATGGGACACTGAAGCTTTCTTT; CDR3 protein: CASSFAGWDTEAFF
clone size: .; J gene: TRBJ1-5; V gene: TRBV20-1; D gene: .; CDR3 DNA: TGCAGTGCAAAGCAGGGTATTCAGCCCCAGCATTTT; CDR3 protein: CSAKQGIQPQHF
clone size: few; J gene: TRBJ2-7; V gene: TRBV2; D gene: .; CDR3 DNA: TGTGCCAGCACCTCCCCGGGGCGGAACTACGAGCAGTACTTC; CDR3 protein: CASTSPGRNYEQYF
clone size: many; J gene: TRBJ2-7; V gene: TRBV27; D gene: .; CDR3 DNA: TGTGCCAGCAGTTCGGTGGACTCCTACGAGCAGTACTTC; CDR3 protein: CASSSVDSYEQYF
clone size: many; J gene: TRBJ1-5; V gene: TRBV19; D gene: TRBD1; CDR3 DNA: TGTGCCAGTAGTTCCGGGACAGGGATTCAGCCCCAGCATTTT; CDR3 protein: CASSSGTGIQPQHF
clone size: .; J gene: TRBJ2-3; V gene: TRBV2; D gene: .; CDR3 DNA: TGTGCCAGCATGATCCCTGGCGGGGGCCGCACAGATACGCAGTATTTT; CDR3 protein: CASMIPGGGRTDTQYF
clone size: few; J gene: TRBJ2-1; V gene: TRBV19; D gene: .; CDR3 DNA: TGTGCCAGTAGCGGGAAAGGTAATGAGCAGTTCTTT; CDR3 protein: CASSGKGNEQFF
clone size: .; J gene: TRBJ1-2; V gene: TRBV5-1; D gene: .; CDR3 DNA: TGCGCCAGCAGCTTGGGGGGGGGCCCAGGCTATGGCTACACCTTC; CDR3 protein: CASSLGGGPGYGYTF
clone size: large; J gene: TRBJ2-5; V gene: TRBV24-1; D gene: TRBD1; CDR3 DNA: TGTGCCACCAGTGAAGGGGGACAGTTGGGGGAGACCCAGTACTTC; CDR3 protein: CATSEGGQLGETQYF
clone size: few; J gene: TRBJ1-6; V gene: TRBV27; D gene: .; CDR3 DNA: TGTGCCAGCAGTTTACGGGAGAACCCGTCTAGCTCCCTCCACTTT; CDR3 protein: CASSLRENPSSSLHF
clone size: .; J gene: TRBJ1-1; V gene: TRBV19; D gene: .; CDR3 DNA: TGTGCCACCCAAAAACCGTCGGCCGCCGACGAGACTTTCTTT; CDR3 protein: CATQKPSAADETFF
clone size: few; J gene: TRBJ1-1; V gene: TRBV18; D gene: .; CDR3 DNA: TGTGCCAGCTCACCGGTTCACGGGAACACTGAAGCTTTCTTT; CDR3 protein: CASSPVHGNTEAFF
clone size: .; J gene: TRBJ1-2; V gene: TRBV20-1; D gene: .; CDR3 DNA: TGCAGTGCTGGGTGGACAGCCTATGGCTACACCTTC; CDR3 protein: CSAGWTAYGYTF
clone size: few; J gene: TRBJ2-7; V gene: TRBV7-6; D gene: TRBD2; CDR3 DNA: TGTGCCAGCAGCTCATCGGGGGGGTTTGGGTCCTACGAGCAGTACTTC; CDR3 protein: CASSSSGGFGSYEQYF
clone size: .; J gene: TRBJ2-7; V gene: TRBV11-2; D gene: .; CDR3 DNA: TGTGCCAGCAGCCCCGCCGGGGGCTACGAGCAGTACTTC; CDR3 protein: CASSPAGGYEQYF
clone size: .; J gene: TRBJ1-4; V gene: TRBV4-1; D gene: TRBD1; CDR3 DNA: TGCGCCAGCAGCCAAGGGACAGGGAGAAGCGAAAAACTGTTTTTT; CDR3 protein: CASSQGTGRSEKLFF
clone size: few; J gene: TRBJ2-7; V gene: TRBV6-4; D gene: .; CDR3 DNA: TGTGCCAGCAGAGACATAATCTTCTACGAGCAGTACTTC; CDR3 protein: CASRDIIFYEQYF
clone size: many; J gene: TRBJ2-3; V gene: TRBV27; D gene: TRBD1; CDR3 DNA: TGTGCCAGCAGTTTTACCCGGACAGGGAAATTCACAGATACGCAGTATTTT; CDR3 protein: CASSFTRTGKFTDTQYF
clone size: .; J gene: TRBJ2-1; V gene: TRBV27; D gene: .; CDR3 DNA: TGTGCCAGCAGTCTGAGCTGGAGCTCCTACAATGAGCAGTTCTTC; CDR3 protein: CASSLSWSSYNEQFF
clone size: .; J gene: TRBJ1-1; V gene: TRBV12-3/TRBV12-4; D gene: TRBD1; CDR3 DNA: TGTGCCAGCAGTTCACGACAGGGTTGGACTGAAGCTTTCTTT; CDR3 protein: CASSSRQGWTEAFF
clone size: few; J gene: TRBJ1-2; V gene: TRBV28; D gene: .; CDR3 DNA: TGTGCCAGCAGCCATAACTATGGCTACACCTTC; CDR3 protein: CASSHNYGYTF
clone size: .; J gene: TRBJ2-7; V gene: TRBV27; D gene: .; CDR3 DNA: TGTGCCAGCAGCGAACAGGGATATTCCTACGAGCAGTACTTC; CDR3 protein: CASSEQGYSYEQYF
clone size: few; J gene: TRBJ2-3; V gene: TRBV6-2/TRBV6-3; D gene: TRBD1; CDR3 DNA: TGTGCCAGCAGCTTCGGACAGGGGACCATCGGTACGCAGTATTTT; CDR3 protein: CASSFGQGTIGTQYF
clone size: .; J gene: TRBJ1-1; V gene: TRBV18; D gene: .; CDR3 DNA: TGTGCCAGCTCACCATCGTACAGACAAAGTGAAGCTTTCTTT; CDR3 protein: CASSPSYRQSEAFF